This is a list of T cell receptor beta chains from one sample in a study of blood T cell repertoires in COVID-19. Data came from immunoSEQ multiplex PCR; TCRdb stores just in-frame clones and leaves some out. Of about 300,000 clones listed, 70% to 90% are singletons. Source material: PBMCs or T cells enriched from blood (not recorded which). These receptors were obtained from a woman aged 18 to 35 who had recovered from COVID-19. Both conserved end residues are part of each CDR3. The order of the fields is J gene, clone size, D gene, V gene, CDR3 protein, CDR3 DNA. The D gene is left open where the match is weak. Clone sizes are given selectively: once, few, many, or a class where the clone is expanded.

TRBJ1-4 - TRBD1 TRBV19 CASSTGQSNEKLFF TGTGCCAGTAGTACGGGACAGTCTAATGAAAAACTGTTTTTT
TRBJ1-2 - TRBD1 TRBV13 CASSTGTGDGYTF TGTGCCAGCAGCACCGGGACAGGGGATGGCTACACCTTC
TRBJ1-1 - TRBD1 TRBV30 CAWSITGGATEAFF TGTGCCTGGAGCATCACAGGGGGCGCCACTGAAGCTTTCTTT
TRBJ1-1 - - TRBV11-2 CASSLSGRGTEAFF TGTGCCAGCAGCTTGTCGGGGAGAGGAACTGAAGCTTTCTTT
TRBJ1-2 - - TRBV5-8 CASSLQESGGYTF TGTGCCAGCAGCTTGCAGGAAAGCGGAGGCTACACCTTC
TRBJ1-1 - - TRBV11-1 CASSLVGAQGYTEAFF TGTGCCAGCAGCTTAGTGGGCGCGCAGGGGTACACTGAAGCTTTCTTT
TRBJ1-1 - - TRBV19 CASSPPRGEAFF TGTGCCAGTAGTCCCCCCCGGGGTGAAGCTTTCTTT
TRBJ2-7 once TRBD2 TRBV4-2 CASSQDWGGSYEQYF TGTGCCAGCAGCCAAGATTGGGGGGGCTCCTACGAGCAGTACTTC
TRBJ1-2 - TRBD1 TRBV28 CASNLQGARGYTF TGTGCCAGCAACCTACAGGGGGCGCGTGGCTACACCTTC
TRBJ1-2 - TRBD1 TRBV5-1 CASSHGQDGYTF TGCGCCAGCAGTCACGGACAGGATGGCTACACCTTC
TRBJ2-2 - TRBD2 TRBV3-1/TRBV3-2 CASSQDWTRNTGELFF TGTGCCAGCAGCCAGGACTGGACTAGAAACACCGGGGAGCTGTTTTTT
TRBJ1-1 - - TRBV30 CASAGTNRNTEAFF TGTGCCTCAGCGGGGACCAACAGGAACACTGAAGCTTTCTTT
TRBJ2-1 - TRBD2 TRBV2 CASTMGLAGDEQFF TGTGCCAGCACTATGGGACTAGCGGGAGACGAGCAGTTCTTC
TRBJ2-7 - TRBD1 TRBV5-4 CASRVQGAAYEQYF TGTGCCAGCAGGGTACAGGGGGCGGCCTACGAGCAGTACTTC
TRBJ2-1 - TRBD2 TRBV27 CASSYYTSAYNEQFF TGTGCCAGCAGTTATTATACTAGCGCTTACAATGAGCAGTTCTTC
TRBJ1-5 - TRBD1 TRBV19 CASRKGGTTGDQPQHF TGTGCCAGTAGGAAGGGGGGCACCACAGGGGATCAGCCCCAGCATTTT
TRBJ1-1 - TRBD1 TRBV6-5 CASSTTGTVNTEAFF TGTGCCAGCAGTACCACCGGGACAGTGAACACTGAAGCTTTCTTT
TRBJ2-3 - - TRBV7-3 CASRIDGGTDTQYF TGTGCCAGCAGAATTGACGGAGGCACAGATACGCAGTATTTT
TRBJ1-1 - TRBD1 TRBV12-5 CASGHRGTEAFF TGTGCTAGTGGCCACAGGGGTACTGAAGCTTTCTTT
TRBJ1-5 few - TRBV19 CASSMDLSGLNQPQHF TGTGCCAGTAGTATGGATTTGTCAGGGCTCAATCAGCCCCAGCATTTT
TRBJ2-1 - TRBD2 TRBV28 CASSPLAGAVQFF TGTGCCAGCAGTCCACTAGCGGGGGCCGTGCAGTTCTTC
TRBJ2-7 - - TRBV13 CASSLRLTPKQYF TGTGCCAGCAGCTTAAGACTCACCCCGAAGCAGTACTTC
TRBJ2-7 - TRBD1 TRBV5-5 CASSLAQGPKYF TGTGCCAGCAGCTTGGCACAGGGGCCAAAGTACTTC
TRBJ1-2 few - TRBV7-9 CASSLDGQSGYTF TGTGCCAGCAGCTTAGATGGACAGAGCGGCTACACCTTC
TRBJ1-1 - - TRBV28 CASSLLAKEAFF TGTGCCAGCAGTTTACTGGCCAAGGAAGCTTTCTTT
TRBJ1-1 - - TRBV5-1 CASSLGLERLTEAFF TGCGCCAGCAGCTTGGGGCTAGAACGGCTCACTGAAGCTTTCTTT
TRBJ1-4 - TRBD1 TRBV19 CASSILPGQGNEKLFF TGTGCCAGTAGTATCCTGCCGGGACAGGGAAATGAAAAACTGTTTTTT
TRBJ1-1 - - TRBV18 CASSRSASGTEAFF TGTGCCAGCTCACGAAGCGCTTCGGGGACTGAAGCTTTCTTT
TRBJ1-4 once - TRBV5-1 CASSSTTGGREKLFF TGCGCCAGCAGCTCTACCACGGGGGGCCGAGAAAAACTGTTTTTT
TRBJ2-7 - TRBD2 TRBV27 CASSPPGLADYEQYF TGTGCCAGCAGTCCTCCGGGACTAGCGGACTACGAGCAGTACTTC
TRBJ1-1 - - TRBV4-1 CASSPEEWMAEAFF TGCGCCAGCAGCCCCGAGGAATGGATGGCCGAAGCTTTCTTT
TRBJ1-1 - - TRBV3-1/TRBV3-2 CASSPMGHWNREAFF TGTGCCAGCAGCCCCATGGGACACTGGAACAGGGAAGCTTTCTTT
TRBJ2-7 - TRBD2 TRBV10-3 CAISALAGGRYEQYF TGTGCCATCAGTGCGTTAGCGGGAGGCCGCTACGAGCAGTACTTC
TRBJ1-5 - TRBD1 TRBV6-6 CASSKLQGSDQPQHF TGTGCCAGCAGCAAATTACAGGGGAGCGATCAGCCCCAGCATTTT
TRBJ1-1 - - TRBV6-5 CASSLGAGKAEAFF TGTGCCAGCAGCCTTGGGGCAGGGAAGGCTGAAGCTTTCTTT
TRBJ1-3 - - TRBV5-1 CASSNGQGAGNTIYF TGCGCCAGCAGCAACGGGCAAGGGGCTGGAAACACCATATATTTT
TRBJ2-1 - TRBD1 TRBV9 CASSPTGGSYNEQFF TGTGCCAGCAGCCCCACAGGGGGCTCCTACAATGAGCAGTTCTTC
TRBJ1-1 - TRBD1 TRBV3-1/TRBV3-2 CASSQAQDRGTEAFF TGTGCCAGCAGCCAAGCGCAGGACAGGGGGACTGAAGCTTTCTTT
TRBJ1-2 - TRBD1 TRBV5-5 CASRQGNYGYTF TGTGCCAGCAGACAGGGGAACTATGGCTACACCTTC
TRBJ2-7 - - TRBV5-5 CASSLTGLTYEQYF TGTGCCAGCAGCTTGACAGGTTTAACCTACGAGCAGTACTTC
TRBJ2-1 - TRBD2 TRBV13 CASSLSTLAGGDSNEQFF TGTGCCAGCAGCTTAAGTACGCTAGCGGGAGGCGATAGTAATGAGCAGTTCTTC
TRBJ1-2 - - TRBV28 CASLDGTFYGYTF TGTGCCAGCCTAGACGGCACCTTCTATGGCTACACCTTC
TRBJ2-2 - TRBD1 TRBV2 CASRRQGTAGELFF TGTGCCAGCAGGAGACAGGGAACGGCAGGGGAGCTGTTTTTT
TRBJ1-1 - TRBD1 TRBV6-5 CASRYNRGFGTEAFF TGTGCCAGCAGATACAACAGGGGGTTCGGCACTGAAGCTTTCTTT
TRBJ1-1 once TRBD1 TRBV9 CASSVGVGTGSMNTEAFF TGTGCCAGCAGCGTAGGGGTTGGGACAGGCTCCATGAACACTGAAGCTTTCTTT
TRBJ1-4 - TRBD1 TRBV28 CASSLGSTGGKEKLFF TGTGCCAGCAGTTTGGGATCGACAGGGGGTAAAGAAAAACTGTTTTTT
TRBJ2-5 - - TRBV7-2 CASSPPYQETQYF TGTGCCAGCAGCCCTCCTTATCAAGAGACCCAGTACTTC
TRBJ2-1 - - TRBV3-1/TRBV3-2 CASSQPRGGEQFF TGTGCCAGCAGCCAACCAAGAGGCGGTGAGCAGTTCTTC
TRBJ2-5 once - TRBV29-1 CSVGGNPQETQYF TGCAGCGTTGGAGGGAACCCCCAAGAGACCCAGTACTTC
TRBJ1-1 - - TRBV21-1 CASSPRTHRGPEMNTEAFF TGTGCCAGCAGCCCCCGAACGCATAGGGGGCCCGAGATGAACACTGAAGCTTTCTTT